This TCR beta chain was profiled in a study of T cell changes during pregnancy in multiple sclerosis. The germline CDR1 and CDR2 sequences are KGHSY and FQNENV. After removal of 0 bases from V and 5 bases from J, the junction contained 5 bases not matched to a gene. CDR3 length: 15 amino acids. Profiled with immunoSEQ multiplex PCR; TCRdb holds only in-frame clones, not every one. Altogether roughly 40,000 clones are present, 88% being singletons, with the ten largest covering around 1.2%. Material: CD4+ T cells from peripheral blood mononuclear cells, obtained before pregnancy. The rearrangement joins TRBV16 to TRBJ1-2; TRBD1 matches 8 bases. This TCR came from a female donor with multiple sclerosis, enrolled in a pregnancy study. As DNA, the CDR3 is TGTGCCAGCAGCCAATCGGGACAGGCAGCTTATGGCTACACCTTC. Protein product: CASSQSGQAAYGYTF.